This TCR beta chain was identified during a study of blood T cell repertoires in COVID-19. Libraries were prepared by immunoSEQ multiplex PCR; TCRdb keeps only in-frame clonotypes and omits some of them. This table has 200,000 to 300,000 clones, more than 75% appearing once. V was cut by 3 bases and J by 6 bases, with 15 bases left in between. Germline-derived CDR1 and CDR2 are KGHSH and LQKENI. This CDR3 is 14 amino acids long. What was sequenced was peripheral blood. This sequence joins TRBV18 and TRBJ2-7; no clear D. The receptor comes from a woman aged 55-69 years who had recovered from COVID-19. DNA of the CDR3: TGTGCCAGCTCACCGGAGACGGTGGGTCTCGAGCAGTACTTC. It yields the protein CASSPETVGLEQYF. Drawing the rest from reference TRBV18 and TRBJ2-7, the complete variable domain is NAGVMQNPRHLVRRRGQEARLRCSPMKGHSHVYWYRQLPEEGLKFMVYLQKENIIDESGMPKERFSAEFPKEGPSILRIQQVVRGDSAAYFCASSPETVGLEQYFGPGTRLTVT.